The rows below give T cell receptor beta chains drawn from one sample of a study of cytomegalovirus exposure and HLA in healthy donors. The table came from immunoSEQ multiplex PCR; TCRdb's copy has only in-frame clones and leaves some out. The data show roughly 150,000 clones, with roughly 85% seen just once and around 2.6% held by the top ten. The sample was PBMCs. The origin of the receptors is a young man in good health and CMV-seropositive. Both conserved end residues are part of each CDR3. The order of the fields is D gene, J gene, clone size, V gene, CDR3 protein, CDR3 DNA. D genes are given only for firm matches. Clone size is shown for a subset of rows, as once, few, many or a class of expanded clone.

>-|TRBJ2-2|-|TRBV9
CASSVGSSGGELFF
TGTGCCAGCAGCGTAGGGTCTTCAGGCGGGGAGCTGTTTTTT
>-|TRBJ2-5|-|TRBV4-2
CASSQLQGQETQYF
TGTGCCAGCAGCCAACTACAGGGCCAAGAGACCCAGTACTTC
>-|TRBJ1-1|-|TRBV11-2
CASSWGGVAEAFF
TGTGCCAGCAGCTGGGGGGGGGTGGCTGAAGCTTTCTTT
>TRBD1|TRBJ2-2|once|TRBV4-1
CASSQTGVRTGELFF
TGCGCCAGCAGCCAGACAGGGGTTAGGACCGGGGAGCTGTTTTTT
>-|TRBJ2-7|-|TRBV9
CASSVAEGMGYEQYF
TGTGCCAGCAGCGTAGCGGAGGGAATGGGGTACGAGCAGTACTTC
>TRBD1|TRBJ1-1|-|TRBV19
CASSIGQGVTEAFF
TGTGCCAGTAGTATAGGACAGGGGGTCACTGAAGCTTTCTTT
>TRBD1|TRBJ2-5|-|TRBV5-1
CASSLGDRQETQYF
TGCGCCAGCAGCTTGGGGGACAGACAAGAGACCCAGTACTTC
>-|TRBJ2-3|-|TRBV6-1
CASSLETGGTDTQYF
TGTGCCAGCAGTCTTGAGACAGGAGGCACAGATACGCAGTATTTT
>TRBD1|TRBJ1-5|-|TRBV7-2
CASSPDRANQPQHF
TGTGCCAGCAGCCCGGACAGGGCCAATCAGCCCCAGCATTTT
>-|TRBJ1-2|-|TRBV7-2
CASSRGGRGYTF
TGTGCCAGCAGCAGGGGGGGCCGGGGCTACACCTTC
>-|TRBJ2-3|-|TRBV7-3
CASSLSGERRSDTQYF
TGTGCCAGCAGCTTATCGGGAGAGCGGCGGAGCGATACGCAGTATTTT
>TRBD2|TRBJ2-2|few|TRBV4-3
CASSQDFGGFTGELFF
TGCGCCAGCAGCCAAGATTTCGGGGGGTTCACCGGGGAGCTGTTTTTT
>-|TRBJ2-7|-|TRBV11-3
CASSHGAVIYEQYF
TGTGCCAGCAGCCACGGAGCGGTTATCTACGAGCAGTACTTC
>-|TRBJ1-5|-|TRBV5-5
CASSLHGNQPQHF
TGTGCCAGCAGCTTGCACGGTAATCAGCCCCAGCATTTT
>-|TRBJ2-6|-|TRBV4-1
CASSQVSRAGANVLTF
TGCGCCAGCAGCCAAGTTTCGAGGGCTGGGGCCAACGTCCTGACTTTC
>-|TRBJ2-1|-|TRBV13
CASSLGTESSYNEQFF
TGTGCCAGCAGCCTCGGAACGGAGAGCTCCTACAATGAGCAGTTCTTC
>TRBD1|TRBJ2-3|few|TRBV7-9
CASSPQGADTQYF
TGTGCCAGCAGCCCTCAGGGGGCAGATACGCAGTATTTT
>-|TRBJ2-7|-|TRBV11-3
CASSLEQGRTEQYF
TGTGCCAGCAGCTTAGAGCAGGGGCGGACTGAGCAGTACTTC
>-|TRBJ2-1|-|TRBV27
CASSQQGREQFF
TGTGCCAGCAGTCAACAGGGGAGGGAGCAGTTCTTC
>-|TRBJ2-1|-|TRBV19
CASSITGGTKVREQFF
TGTGCCAGTAGTATTACCGGAGGGACCAAGGTCAGGGAGCAGTTCTTC
>TRBD2|TRBJ2-1|-|TRBV7-3
CASSSTASGGLFF
TGTGCCAGCAGCTCGACCGCTAGCGGGGGTCTCTTCTTC
>TRBD1|TRBJ1-1|-|TRBV5-1
CASSLVVQGAGNTEAFF
TGCGCCAGCAGCTTGGTAGTCCAGGGGGCAGGAAACACTGAAGCTTTCTTT
>TRBD1|TRBJ1-1|few|TRBV29-1
CSVGTGGNTEAFF
TGCAGCGTTGGGACAGGAGGAAACACTGAAGCTTTCTTT
>TRBD1|TRBJ2-2|-|TRBV6-1
CASTPRQGSTGELFF
TGTGCCAGCACCCCCCGACAGGGAAGTACCGGGGAGCTGTTTTTT
>TRBD2|TRBJ2-1|-|TRBV27
CASSLGGLAGKNEQFF
TGTGCCAGCAGTCTGGGGGGACTAGCGGGGAAGAATGAGCAGTTCTTC
>-|TRBJ2-1|-|TRBV9
CASSASTGSSYNEQFF
TGTGCCAGCAGCGCAAGTACAGGGAGCTCCTACAATGAGCAGTTCTTC
>-|TRBJ2-3|-|TRBV4-2
CASSPYRSPGDTQYF
TGTGCCAGCAGCCCGTACAGGTCGCCGGGAGATACGCAGTATTTT
>-|TRBJ2-5|once|TRBV25-1
CASSVYGDGLETQYF
TGTGCCAGCAGTGTCTACGGGGATGGGTTGGAGACCCAGTACTTC